Sequencing of this TCR beta chain was carried out in a study of Ad26.COV2.S vaccination and SARS-CoV-2 variants. Notes on the study in general: Vaccinees and placebo recipients showed similar non-spike TCR breadth.

Sequencing was performed with immunoSEQ multiplex PCR; in TCRdb, only in-frame clones are kept and a portion is missing. The sample holds hundreds of thousands of clones, 90% seen once. Sample treatment: about 20 received Ad26.COV2.S at low or high dose, single or two shots; 5 received placebo; per-sample allocation not given. It was on day 63 after the first vaccine or placebo injection that samples were taken. As concerns this clone: As yet, its antigen is unknown.

This specimen consisted of peripheral blood, obtained in a trial of Ad26.COV2.S vaccine versus placebo. This clonotype was obtained from a person between 18 and 65 years old who received the Ad26.COV2.S COVID-19 vaccine or a placebo.

CDR3 coding DNA: TGTGCCAGCAGTTTATCCAGGGTAGGAGAGACCCAGTACTTC. Protein sequence: CASSLSRVGETQYF. This chain connects TRBV28 to TRBJ2-5; possible D gene TRBD1, 5 bases. The CDR3 is 14 residues long. Looked up from germline, CDR1 is MDHEN and CDR2 is SYDVKM. The germline V and J ends were trimmed by 1 base and 4 bases, with 10 bases remaining between them. The full variable domain, with the rest looked up from reference TRBV28 and TRBJ2-5, is DVKVTQSSRYLVKRTGEKVFLECVQDMDHENMFWYRQDPGLGLRLIYFSYDVKMKEKGDIPEGYSVSREKKERFSLILESASTNQTSMYLCASSLSRVGETQYFGPGTRLLVL.